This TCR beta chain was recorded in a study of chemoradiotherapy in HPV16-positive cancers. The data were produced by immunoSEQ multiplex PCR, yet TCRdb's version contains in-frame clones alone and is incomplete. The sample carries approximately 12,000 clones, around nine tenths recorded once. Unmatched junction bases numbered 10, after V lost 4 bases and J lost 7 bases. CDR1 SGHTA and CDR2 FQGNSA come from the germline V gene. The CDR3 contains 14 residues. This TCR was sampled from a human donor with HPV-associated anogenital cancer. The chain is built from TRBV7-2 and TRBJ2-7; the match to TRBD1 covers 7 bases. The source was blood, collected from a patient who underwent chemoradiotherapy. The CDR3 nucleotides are TGTGCCAGCAGCTCCAACGGGACAGAGGAAGAGCAGTACGTC. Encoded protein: CASSSNGTEEEQYV.